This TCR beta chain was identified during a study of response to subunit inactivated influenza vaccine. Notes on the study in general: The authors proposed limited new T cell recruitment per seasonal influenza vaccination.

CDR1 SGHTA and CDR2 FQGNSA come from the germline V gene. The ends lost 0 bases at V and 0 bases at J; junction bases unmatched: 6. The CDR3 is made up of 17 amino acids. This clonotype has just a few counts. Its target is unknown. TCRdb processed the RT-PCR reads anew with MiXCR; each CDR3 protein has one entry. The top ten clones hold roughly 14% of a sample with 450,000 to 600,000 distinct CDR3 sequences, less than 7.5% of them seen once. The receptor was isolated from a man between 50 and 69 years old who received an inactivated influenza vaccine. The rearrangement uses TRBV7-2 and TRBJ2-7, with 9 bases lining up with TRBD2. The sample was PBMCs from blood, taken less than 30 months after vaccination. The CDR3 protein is CASSLAGLAKSSYEQYF. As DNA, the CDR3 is TGTGCCAGCAGCTTAGCCGGACTAGCGAAAAGCTCCTACGAGCAGTACTTC.